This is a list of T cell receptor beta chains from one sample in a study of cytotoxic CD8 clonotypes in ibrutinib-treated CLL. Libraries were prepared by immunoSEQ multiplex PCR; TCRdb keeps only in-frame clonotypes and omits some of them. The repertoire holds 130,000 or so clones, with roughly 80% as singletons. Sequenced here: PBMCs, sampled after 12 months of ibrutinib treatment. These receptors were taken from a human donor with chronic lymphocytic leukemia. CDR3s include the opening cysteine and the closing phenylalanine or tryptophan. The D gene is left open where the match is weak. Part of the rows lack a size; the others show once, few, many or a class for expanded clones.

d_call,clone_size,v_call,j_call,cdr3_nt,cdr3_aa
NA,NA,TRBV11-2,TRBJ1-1,TGTGCCAGCAGCTTACCTATGGGGGGACGCTCCCAAGCTTTCTTT,CASSLPMGGRSQAFF
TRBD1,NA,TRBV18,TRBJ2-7,TGTGCCAGCTCAGGGACAGAATCCTACGAGCAGTACTTC,CASSGTESYEQYF
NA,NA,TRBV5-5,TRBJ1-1,TGTGCCAGCAGCTTGAGTGTGAACACTGAAGCTTTCTTT,CASSLSVNTEAFF
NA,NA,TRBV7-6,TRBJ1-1,TGTGCCAGCAGCTCGGAAGGGGCCCTGAACACTGAAGCTTTCTTT,CASSSEGALNTEAFF
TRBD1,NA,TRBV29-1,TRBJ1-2,TGCAGCGTTGAAAGCCCGGGACAGGACTATGGCTACACCTTC,CSVESPGQDYGYTF
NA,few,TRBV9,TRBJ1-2,TGTGCCAGCAGCGTAGTTTATGTAGGGGATGGCTACACCTTC,CASSVVYVGDGYTF
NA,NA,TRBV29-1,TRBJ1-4,TGCAGCGTTCGGGGGAATAATGAAAAACTGTTTTTT,CSVRGNNEKLFF
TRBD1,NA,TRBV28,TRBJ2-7,TGTGCCAGCAACCCCGACAGGGGGGCTGACTACGAGCAGTACTTC,CASNPDRGADYEQYF
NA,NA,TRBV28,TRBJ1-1,TGTGCCAGCAACGGCCGGGGTCTTATGAACACTGAAGCTTTCTTT,CASNGRGLMNTEAFF
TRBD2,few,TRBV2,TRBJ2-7,TGTGCCAGCACCCCGGGACTAGTGTTTTCGAAGCAGTACTTC,CASTPGLVFSKQYF
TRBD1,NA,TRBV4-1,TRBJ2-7,TGCGCCAGCAGCCAAGGGACAGGGACCCAATACGAGCAGTACTTC,CASSQGTGTQYEQYF
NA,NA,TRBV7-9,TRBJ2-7,TGTGCCAGCAGCTTAGACTTTCACGAGCAGTACTTC,CASSLDFHEQYF
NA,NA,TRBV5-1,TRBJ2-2,TGCGCCAGCAGCTTGGGTCAGGATCCCGGGGAGCTGTTTTTT,CASSLGQDPGELFF
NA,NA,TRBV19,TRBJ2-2,TGTGCCAGTAGCTTCTTGTGGATTCGGAACACCGGGGAGCTGTTTTTT,CASSFLWIRNTGELFF
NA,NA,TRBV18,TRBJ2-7,TGTGCCAGCTCACTTTCGGGGCAGGGGATCTACGAGCAGTACTTC,CASSLSGQGIYEQYF
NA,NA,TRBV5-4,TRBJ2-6,TGTGCCAGCAGCCTGGCTGGGGCCAACGTCCTGACTTTC,CASSLAGANVLTF
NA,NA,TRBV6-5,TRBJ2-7,TGTGCCAGCGCCGCAGGGGGGTCCTACGAGCAGTACTTC,CASAAGGSYEQYF
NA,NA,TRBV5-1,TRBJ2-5,TGCGCCAGCAGCCCCGTAGGCGGCCAGGAGACCCAGTACTTC,CASSPVGGQETQYF
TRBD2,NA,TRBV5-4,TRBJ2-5,TGTGCCAGCAGCTCGGGAGGGACTAGCGGGCGGCGTGGGGAGACCCAGTACTTC,CASSSGGTSGRRGETQYF
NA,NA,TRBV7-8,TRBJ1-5,TGTGCCAGCAGCTTAAGGGAGGGTATCAATCAGCCCCAGCATTTT,CASSLREGINQPQHF
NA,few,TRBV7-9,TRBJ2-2,TGTGCCAGCAGCCCTCAGGGACAGAACACCGGGGAGCTGTTTTTT,CASSPQGQNTGELFF
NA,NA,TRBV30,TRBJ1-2,TGTGCCTGGAGTGTATTGCAGGGAGGATTCGGCTACACCTTC,CAWSVLQGGFGYTF
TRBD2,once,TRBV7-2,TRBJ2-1,TGTGCCAGCAGCTTAACTAGCGGGAGGGCAGTGCAGTTCTTC,CASSLTSGRAVQFF
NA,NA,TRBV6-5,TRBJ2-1,TGTGCCGGCAGACAGACTAGGTTCCATGAGCAGTTCTTC,CAGRQTRFHEQFF
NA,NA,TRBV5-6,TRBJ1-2,TGTGCCAGCAGCTTGGAACAGTATGGCTACACCTTC,CASSLEQYGYTF
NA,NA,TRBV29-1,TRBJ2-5,TGCAGCGGATCCACGGGGGCGGAGACCCAGTACTTC,CSGSTGAETQYF
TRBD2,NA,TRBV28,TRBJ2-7,TGTGCCAGCAGGTCAGCGGGAGTAGGAAACGAGCAGTACTTC,CASRSAGVGNEQYF
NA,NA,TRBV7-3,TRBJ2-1,TGTGCCAGCAGCCCCGGCGGGTTAAGGGGTGAGCAGTTCTTC,CASSPGGLRGEQFF
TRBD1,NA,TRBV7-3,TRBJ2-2,TGTGCCAGCAGCCTGGGACAGCTAGGCACCGGGGAGCTGTTTTTT,CASSLGQLGTGELFF
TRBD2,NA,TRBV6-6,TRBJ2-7,TGTGCCAGCAGTTCTCGCGGGGGGAGCTCCTACGAGCAGTACTTC,CASSSRGGSSYEQYF
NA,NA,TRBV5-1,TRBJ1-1,TGCGCCAGCAGCTTGGGAGGGGAGGAGACTGAAGCTTTCTTT,CASSLGGEETEAFF